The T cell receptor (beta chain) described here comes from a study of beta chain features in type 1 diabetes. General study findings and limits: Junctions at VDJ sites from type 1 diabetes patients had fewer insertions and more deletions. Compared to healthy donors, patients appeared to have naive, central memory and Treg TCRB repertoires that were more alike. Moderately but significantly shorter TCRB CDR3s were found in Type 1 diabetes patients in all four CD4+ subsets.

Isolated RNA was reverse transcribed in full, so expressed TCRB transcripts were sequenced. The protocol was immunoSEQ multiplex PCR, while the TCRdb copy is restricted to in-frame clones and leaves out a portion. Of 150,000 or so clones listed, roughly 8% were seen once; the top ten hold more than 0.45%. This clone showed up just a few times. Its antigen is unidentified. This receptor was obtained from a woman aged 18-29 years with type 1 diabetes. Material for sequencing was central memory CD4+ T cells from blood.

CDR3 in DNA: TGTGCCAGCAGCTTAGGGACAGCCCATTCACCCCTCCACTTT. It is translated as CASSLGTAHSPLHF. The chain has TRBV11-2 and TRBJ1-6; tentatively, D is TRBD1 (6 bases). The CDR3 has 14 residues. V gave up 1 base and J gave up 8 bases, with 9 bases separating them. The germline V gene has CDR1 SGHAT and CDR2 FQNNGV.